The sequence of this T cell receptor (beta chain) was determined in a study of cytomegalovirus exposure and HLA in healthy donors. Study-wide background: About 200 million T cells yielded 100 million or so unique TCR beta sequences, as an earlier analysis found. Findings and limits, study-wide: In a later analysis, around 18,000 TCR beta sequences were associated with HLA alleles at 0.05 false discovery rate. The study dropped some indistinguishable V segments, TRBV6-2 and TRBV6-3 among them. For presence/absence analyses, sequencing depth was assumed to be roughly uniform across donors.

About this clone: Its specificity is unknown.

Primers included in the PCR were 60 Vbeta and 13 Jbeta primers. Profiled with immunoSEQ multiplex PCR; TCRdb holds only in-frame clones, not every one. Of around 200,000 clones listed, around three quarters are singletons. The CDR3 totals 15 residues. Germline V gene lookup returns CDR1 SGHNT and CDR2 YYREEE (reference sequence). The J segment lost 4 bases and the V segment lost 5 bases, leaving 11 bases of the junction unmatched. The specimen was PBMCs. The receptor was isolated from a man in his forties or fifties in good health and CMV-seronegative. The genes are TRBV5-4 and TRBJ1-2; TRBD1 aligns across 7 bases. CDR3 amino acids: CASSYTLRDSYGYTF. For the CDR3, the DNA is TGTGCCAGCAGTTATACATTACGGGACAGCTATGGCTACACCTTC.